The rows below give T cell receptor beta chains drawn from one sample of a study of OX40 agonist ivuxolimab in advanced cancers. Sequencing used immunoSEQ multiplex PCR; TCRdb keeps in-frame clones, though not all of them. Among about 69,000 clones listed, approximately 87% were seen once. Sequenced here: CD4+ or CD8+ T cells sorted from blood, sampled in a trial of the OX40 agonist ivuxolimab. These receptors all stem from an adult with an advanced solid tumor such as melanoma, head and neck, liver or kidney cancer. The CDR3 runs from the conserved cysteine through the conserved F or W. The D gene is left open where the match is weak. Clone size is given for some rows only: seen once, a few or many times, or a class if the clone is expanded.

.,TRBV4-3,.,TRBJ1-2,CASSQENYGYTF,TGCGCCAGCAGCCAAGAAAACTATGGCTACACCTTC
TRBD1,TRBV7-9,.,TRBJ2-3,CASSLTQGTDTQYF,TGTGCCAGCAGCTTAACACAGGGGACAGATACGCAGTATTTT
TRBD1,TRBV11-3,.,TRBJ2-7,CASSLRTGSSYEQYF,TGTGCCAGCAGCTTACGGACAGGGAGCTCCTACGAGCAGTACTTC
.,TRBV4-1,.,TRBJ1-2,CASSLKVPGNYGYTF,TGCGCCAGCAGCCTGAAAGTGCCGGGAAACTATGGCTACACCTTC
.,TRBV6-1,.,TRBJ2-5,CASSDSSFTQYF,TGTGCCAGCAGTGACTCGAGTTTTACCCAGTACTTC
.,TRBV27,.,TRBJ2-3,CASSQAGTRSTDTQYF,TGTGCCAGCAGCCAAGCGGGTACGAGGAGCACAGATACGCAGTATTTT
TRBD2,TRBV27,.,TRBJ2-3,CASSSLLAGLTDTQYF,TGTGCCAGCAGTTCCTTACTAGCGGGGCTCACAGATACGCAGTATTTT
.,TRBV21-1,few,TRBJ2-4,CASSTRERKAKNIQYF,TGTGCCAGCAGCACCAGAGAGCGGAAAGCCAAAAACATTCAGTACTTC
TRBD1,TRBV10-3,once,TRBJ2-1,CAISDPGQSNEGQFF,TGTGCCATCAGTGACCCGGGACAGTCAAATGAGGGGCAGTTCTTC
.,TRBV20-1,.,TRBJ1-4,CSAPRGEKLFF,TGCAGTGCTCCCCGAGGGGAAAAACTGTTTTTT
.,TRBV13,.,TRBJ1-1,CASSEWEGTLNTEAFF,TGTGCCAGCAGTGAGTGGGAGGGAACGTTAAACACTGAAGCTTTCTTT
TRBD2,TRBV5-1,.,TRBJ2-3,CASSFRTSGSADTQYF,TGCGCCAGCAGCTTCCGAACTAGCGGGAGTGCAGATACGCAGTATTTT
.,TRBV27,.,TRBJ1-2,CASSSAQAHYGYTF,TGTGCCAGCAGTTCCGCCCAAGCCCACTATGGCTACACCTTC
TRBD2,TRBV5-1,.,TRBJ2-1,CASSGLAGYNEQFF,TGCGCCAGCAGTGGACTAGCGGGGTACAATGAGCAGTTCTTC
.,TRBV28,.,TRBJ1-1,CASSLLRYEAFF,TGTGCCAGCAGTTTATTACGGTATGAAGCTTTCTTT
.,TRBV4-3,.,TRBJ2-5,CASSQDASGTGETQYF,TGCGCCAGCAGCCAAGATGCATCCGGTACCGGGGAGACCCAGTACTTC
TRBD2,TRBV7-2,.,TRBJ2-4,CASSLLTSGGLGNIQYF,TGTGCCAGCAGCTTACTGACTAGCGGGGGCCTCGGGAACATTCAGTACTTC
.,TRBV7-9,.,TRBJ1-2,CASSPQSGAKGYGYTF,TGTGCCAGCAGTCCTCAGTCCGGGGCCAAGGGCTATGGCTACACCTTC
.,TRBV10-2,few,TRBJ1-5,CASSESAAGNQPQHF,TGCGCCAGCAGTGAGTCGGCGGCAGGCAATCAGCCCCAGCATTTT
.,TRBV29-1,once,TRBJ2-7,CSVELEGYEQYF,TGCAGCGTTGAGCTGGAGGGCTACGAGCAGTACTTC
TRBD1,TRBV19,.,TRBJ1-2,CASSIDSGTGARSGYTF,TGTGCCAGTAGTATAGACTCCGGGACAGGGGCCCGGAGTGGCTACACCTTC
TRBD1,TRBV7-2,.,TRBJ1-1,CASSLAGTGGTEAFF,TGTGCCAGCAGCTTAGCCGGGACAGGGGGCACTGAAGCTTTCTTT
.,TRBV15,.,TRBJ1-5,CATSVDRNQPQHF,TGTGCCACCAGCGTTGACAGGAATCAGCCCCAGCATTTT
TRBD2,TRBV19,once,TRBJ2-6,CASSSVAGGGTGANVLTF,TGTGCCAGTAGCTCCGTGGCGGGAGGGGGAACCGGGGCCAACGTCCTGACTTTC
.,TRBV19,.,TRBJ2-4,CASSMGVAKNIQYF,TGTGCCAGTAGTATGGGTGTAGCCAAAAACATTCAGTACTTC
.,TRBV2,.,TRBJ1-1,CASCNRRGGTEAFF,TGTGCCAGCTGCAATAGGCGGGGGGGCACTGAAGCTTTCTTT
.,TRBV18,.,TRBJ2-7,CASSPLYSRDSSYEQYF,TGTGCCAGCTCACCATTGTATTCGCGGGACAGTTCCTACGAGCAGTACTTC
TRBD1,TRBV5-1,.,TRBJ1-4,CASSAAGQGTEKLFF,TGCGCCAGCAGCGCAGCGGGACAGGGGACTGAAAAACTGTTTTTT